A selection of T cell receptor beta chains follows, all from one sample in a study of vaccination and CD4 T cells after COVID-19. MiXCR was run by TCRdb on the PCR reads, yielding one entry per CDR3 protein. Of about 16,000 distinct CDR3 sequences in the sample, nearly 55% were seen once. These receptors lack a known antigen. The sample here was CD4+ T cells from blood, cultured in vitro, taken before SARS-CoV-2 vaccination. The source of these receptors is a human donor who had recovered from COVID-19. Each CDR3 is given with its conserved first and last residue. D genes are given only for firm matches. Clone size appears in some rows only: once, few, many, or a class for an expanded clone.

clone_size: -; j_call: TRBJ2-5; d_call: -; v_call: TRBV6-5; cdr3_nt: TGTGCCAGCAGTTACTCGAGTTGGGGCTTACGGTCGGGGCAAGAGACCCAGTACTTC; cdr3_aa: CASSYSSWGLRSGQETQYF
clone_size: few; j_call: TRBJ2-7; d_call: TRBD2; v_call: TRBV7-6; cdr3_nt: TGTGCCAGCAGCTTCCGACTAGCGGGACCTTCGGATGGGTTTTACGAGCAGTACTTC; cdr3_aa: CASSFRLAGPSDGFYEQYF
clone_size: -; j_call: TRBJ2-3; d_call: TRBD2; v_call: TRBV6-1; cdr3_nt: TGTGCCAGCAGCGACCTAGCGGGAGGGTCAGATACGCAGTATTTT; cdr3_aa: CASSDLAGGSDTQYF
clone_size: once; j_call: TRBJ1-2; d_call: -; v_call: TRBV4-1; cdr3_nt: TGCGCCAGCAGCCAAGAGTACAGGTCAGCCCGGAGTGGCTACACCTTC; cdr3_aa: CASSQEYRSARSGYTF
clone_size: few; j_call: TRBJ2-5; d_call: TRBD2; v_call: TRBV20-1; cdr3_nt: TGCAGTGCTAGAGGCCCAACTAGCGGGAGCGAGACCCAGTACTTC; cdr3_aa: CSARGPTSGSETQYF
clone_size: -; j_call: TRBJ2-3; d_call: TRBD2; v_call: TRBV7-9; cdr3_nt: TGTGCCAGCAGCCCGCCGGGACTAGCGGGCACAGATACGCAGTATTTT; cdr3_aa: CASSPPGLAGTDTQYF
clone_size: -; j_call: TRBJ2-7; d_call: -; v_call: TRBV6-1; cdr3_nt: TGTGCCAGCAGTGAACCCGCGGTACTGACCTTTTCGGATAGCTCCTACGAGCAGTACTTC; cdr3_aa: CASSEPAVLTFSDSSYEQYF
clone_size: few; j_call: TRBJ1-6; d_call: -; v_call: TRBV21-1; cdr3_nt: TGTGCCAGCAGCAAAAACAGGGCTATTAATTCACCCCTCCACTTT; cdr3_aa: CASSKNRAINSPLHF
clone_size: -; j_call: TRBJ1-2; d_call: -; v_call: TRBV4-2; cdr3_nt: TGTGCCAGCAGGAGAGGAGAACCGGCAGGGATAGACTATGGCTACACCTTC; cdr3_aa: CASRRGEPAGIDYGYTF
clone_size: -; j_call: TRBJ2-7; d_call: -; v_call: TRBV12-3/TRBV12-4; cdr3_nt: TGTGCCAGCAGTTTAAGCCGGGATGAGCAGTACTTC; cdr3_aa: CASSLSRDEQYF
clone_size: -; j_call: TRBJ1-5; d_call: TRBD1; v_call: TRBV2; cdr3_nt: TGTGCCAGCAATATTGACAGGGTAAATCAGCCCCAGCATTTT; cdr3_aa: CASNIDRVNQPQHF
clone_size: -; j_call: TRBJ2-3; d_call: TRBD2; v_call: TRBV6-5; cdr3_nt: TGTGCCAGCAGTTATAAACGGACTAGCGGGAGTGGCACAGATACGCAGTATTTT; cdr3_aa: CASSYKRTSGSGTDTQYF
clone_size: few; j_call: TRBJ2-3; d_call: TRBD2; v_call: TRBV20-1; cdr3_nt: TGCAGTGCCGGGACTAGCGGGAGGAGGGGCACAGATACGCAGTATTTT; cdr3_aa: CSAGTSGRRGTDTQYF
clone_size: -; j_call: TRBJ1-2; d_call: -; v_call: TRBV10-3; cdr3_nt: TGTGCCATCAGAGTAAGGTCGGGCTCCTATGGCTACACCTTC; cdr3_aa: CAIRVRSGSYGYTF
clone_size: few; j_call: TRBJ2-5; d_call: TRBD2; v_call: TRBV20-1; cdr3_nt: TGCAGTGCTAGAGATAGTGTGGGGGGGGAGACCCAGTACTTC; cdr3_aa: CSARDSVGGETQYF
clone_size: -; j_call: TRBJ1-5; d_call: -; v_call: TRBV27; cdr3_nt: TGTGCCAGCAGTACCCCGGGTCAGCCCCAGCATTTT; cdr3_aa: CASSTPGQPQHF
clone_size: -; j_call: TRBJ1-2; d_call: TRBD1; v_call: TRBV20-1; cdr3_nt: TGCAGTGGCAGACAGGGGTTAGGGGGCTACACCTTC; cdr3_aa: CSGRQGLGGYTF
clone_size: -; j_call: TRBJ1-6; d_call: TRBD1; v_call: TRBV4-1; cdr3_nt: TGCGCCAGCAGCTCGACCGGGACAGGGCTGAATTCACCCCTCCACTTT; cdr3_aa: CASSSTGTGLNSPLHF
clone_size: -; j_call: TRBJ2-3; d_call: -; v_call: TRBV28; cdr3_nt: TGTGCCAGGTCTGAACGGACCCGCACAGATACGCAGTATTTT; cdr3_aa: CARSERTRTDTQYF
clone_size: -; j_call: TRBJ1-1; d_call: TRBD1; v_call: TRBV2; cdr3_nt: TGTGCCAGCAGTGAAGCGGCGGCAGGGGGGAGGACTGAAGCTTTCTTT; cdr3_aa: CASSEAAAGGRTEAFF
clone_size: -; j_call: TRBJ2-5; d_call: -; v_call: TRBV28; cdr3_nt: TGTGCCAGCAGTTCGGAGACCCAGTACTTC; cdr3_aa: CASSSETQYF
clone_size: -; j_call: TRBJ2-5; d_call: TRBD2; v_call: TRBV20-1; cdr3_nt: TGCAGTGCTAGAGACCTAGCTAGCGGGAGTGAAGAGACCCAGTACTTC; cdr3_aa: CSARDLASGSEETQYF
clone_size: once; j_call: TRBJ1-2; d_call: -; v_call: TRBV18; cdr3_nt: TGTGCCAGCTCACCACAACCTTGGACAGATAACTATGGCTACACCTTC; cdr3_aa: CASSPQPWTDNYGYTF
clone_size: -; j_call: TRBJ2-3; d_call: -; v_call: TRBV7-2; cdr3_nt: TGTGCCAGCAGCTTTTTGGTGGGTACGCAGTATTTT; cdr3_aa: CASSFLVGTQYF
clone_size: -; j_call: TRBJ2-7; d_call: -; v_call: TRBV6-1; cdr3_nt: TGTGCCACCGGCCCGCCGGGACTCTACGAGCAGTACTTC; cdr3_aa: CATGPPGLYEQYF
clone_size: -; j_call: TRBJ1-6; d_call: TRBD1; v_call: TRBV20-1; cdr3_nt: TGCAGTGCTCCGGACAGGGTCCAATCACCCCTCCACTTT; cdr3_aa: CSAPDRVQSPLHF
clone_size: -; j_call: TRBJ2-4; d_call: TRBD1; v_call: TRBV6-1; cdr3_nt: TGTGCCAGCAGTGGGAGATTGGGACAGAACTTATCCAAAAACATTCAGTACTTC; cdr3_aa: CASSGRLGQNLSKNIQYF
clone_size: -; j_call: TRBJ2-7; d_call: -; v_call: TRBV20-1; cdr3_nt: TGCAGTGCTAGCCGGCTAAGGGGCTCCTACGAGCAGTACTTC; cdr3_aa: CSASRLRGSYEQYF
clone_size: few; j_call: TRBJ2-7; d_call: -; v_call: TRBV7-2; cdr3_nt: TGTGCCAGCAGCCAGGGTGGAGCCTCGGCCGGTTTCTACGAGCAGTACTTC; cdr3_aa: CASSQGGASAGFYEQYF
clone_size: -; j_call: TRBJ2-7; d_call: -; v_call: TRBV19; cdr3_nt: TGTGCCAGTAGCGAGGGTTATAGCTCCTACGAGCAGTACTTC; cdr3_aa: CASSEGYSSYEQYF
clone_size: -; j_call: TRBJ2-3; d_call: -; v_call: TRBV20-1; cdr3_nt: TGCAGTGCTAGTTTTCGTCCAAACCCAGATACGCAGTATTTT; cdr3_aa: CSASFRPNPDTQYF
clone_size: -; j_call: TRBJ1-2; d_call: -; v_call: TRBV28; cdr3_nt: TGTGCCAGCAGTTTAACGTCAGCAAACTATGGCTACACCTTC; cdr3_aa: CASSLTSANYGYTF
clone_size: -; j_call: TRBJ1-2; d_call: -; v_call: TRBV27; cdr3_nt: TGTGCCAGCAGTTTACTGGGCCGCGTGGGAGGCTACACCTTC; cdr3_aa: CASSLLGRVGGYTF
clone_size: -; j_call: TRBJ1-3; d_call: TRBD1; v_call: TRBV20-1; cdr3_nt: TGCAGTGCTAGCAGGGGGACTGGAAACACCATATATTTT; cdr3_aa: CSASRGTGNTIYF
clone_size: -; j_call: TRBJ2-7; d_call: -; v_call: TRBV27; cdr3_nt: TGTGCCAGCAGTCGGTTGTCGGGCTACGAGCAGTACTTC; cdr3_aa: CASSRLSGYEQYF
clone_size: few; j_call: TRBJ2-7; d_call: TRBD2; v_call: TRBV6-1; cdr3_nt: TGTGCCAGCAGGACCGGGACTAGCGGTTCCTACGAGCAGTACTTC; cdr3_aa: CASRTGTSGSYEQYF
clone_size: -; j_call: TRBJ1-1; d_call: -; v_call: TRBV28; cdr3_nt: TGTGCCAGCAGATCTTCTCGGAACACTGAAGCTTTCTTT; cdr3_aa: CASRSSRNTEAFF
clone_size: -; j_call: TRBJ1-1; d_call: -; v_call: TRBV12-3/TRBV12-4; cdr3_nt: TGTGCCAGCAGGCCAGTAATGAACACTGAAGCTTTCTTT; cdr3_aa: CASRPVMNTEAFF
clone_size: few; j_call: TRBJ2-1; d_call: -; v_call: TRBV21-1; cdr3_nt: TGTGCCAGCACGCCTCTAGCGGGAGCGTGGAATGAGCAGTTCTTC; cdr3_aa: CASTPLAGAWNEQFF
clone_size: few; j_call: TRBJ1-6; d_call: TRBD1; v_call: TRBV10-3; cdr3_nt: TGTGCCATCAGCGGCGACAGGGGGAGCTCCTATAATTCACCCCTCCACTTT; cdr3_aa: CAISGDRGSSYNSPLHF
clone_size: -; j_call: TRBJ2-3; d_call: -; v_call: TRBV10-2; cdr3_nt: TGCGCCAGCCGTCCCCCTGGTAGCCGCGCGGATACGCAGTATTTT; cdr3_aa: CASRPPGSRADTQYF
clone_size: few; j_call: TRBJ2-7; d_call: TRBD2; v_call: TRBV10-1; cdr3_nt: TGCGCCAGCAGTGTACCTAGCGGGAGGAACTACGAGCAGTACTTC; cdr3_aa: CASSVPSGRNYEQYF
clone_size: few; j_call: TRBJ2-7; d_call: -; v_call: TRBV4-1; cdr3_nt: TGCGCCAGCAGCCAATGGGGGTCCAGGGAATCCTACGAGCAGTACTTC; cdr3_aa: CASSQWGSRESYEQYF
clone_size: -; j_call: TRBJ2-5; d_call: TRBD1; v_call: TRBV28; cdr3_nt: TGTGCCAGCAGCCGGGACAGCCTGAGTGAGACCCAGTACTTC; cdr3_aa: CASSRDSLSETQYF
clone_size: -; j_call: TRBJ2-3; d_call: -; v_call: TRBV20-1; cdr3_nt: TGCAGTGCCACCCCGGCTCCAACGGGAGATACGCAGTATTTT; cdr3_aa: CSATPAPTGDTQYF
clone_size: -; j_call: TRBJ2-5; d_call: TRBD2; v_call: TRBV28; cdr3_nt: TGTGCCAGCAGTTTAATTGGGCTAGCGGAACAAGAGACCCAGTACTTC; cdr3_aa: CASSLIGLAEQETQYF
clone_size: -; j_call: TRBJ2-7; d_call: -; v_call: TRBV7-2; cdr3_nt: TGTGCCAGCAGCTACGGGACCGCGACCTACGAGCAGTACTTC; cdr3_aa: CASSYGTATYEQYF